This entry lists 18 T cell receptor beta chains sequenced from one sample in a study of T cell repertoires in cytomegalovirus infection. Using its own MiXCR run on the reads, TCRdb lists one record per CDR3 protein. The sample consists of about 740,000 distinct CDR3 sequences, under 40% of them appearing once. Sequenced material: PBMCs. All receptors derive from a human donor in good health (CMV status not recorded). Some clones in this sample may be carry-over from other donors' samples.

For this clonotype: This may be a read error, as it is one base from a much larger clone. The chain employs TRBV28 and TRBJ1-2; 9 bases are a match to TRBD1. The V gene end was trimmed by 6 bases and the J gene end by 3 bases; junction bases not matched to a gene: 2. Germline lookup yields CDR1 MDHEN and CDR2 SYDVKM. This CDR3 is 13 amino acids long. This CDR3 reads CASRWTGDYGYTF. The CDR3 bases are TGTGCCAGCAGATGGACAGGGGACTATGGCTACACCTTC.

In DNA, the CDR3 is TGTGCCAGCAGTTTATTTCCTGGCCCCGGGGAGCTGTTTTTT. Its translation is CASSLFPGPGELFF. The V gene is TRBV28, the J gene TRBJ2-2; no reliable D call. Trimming cost V 1 base and J 6 bases, with 9 bases left between them. Germline V lookup: CDR1 MDHEN, CDR2 SYDVKM. CDR3 length: 14 residues. The variable domain in full, completed from reference TRBV28 and TRBJ2-2, reads DVKVTQSSRYLVKRTGEKVFLECVQDMDHENMFWYRQDPGLGLRLIYFSYDVKMKEKGDIPEGYSVSREKKERFSLILESASTNQTSMYLCASSLFPGPGELFFGEGSRLTVL.

V usage is TRBV19 and J usage is TRBJ2-2, with unresolved D. Between the trimmed V and J ends, which lost 5 bases and 5 bases, there was a span of 12 bases. The CDR3 runs to 14 residues. Germline CDR1 and CDR2: LNHDA and SQIVND (reference sequence). For the CDR3, the DNA is TGTGCCAGTAGTCCAAACGACGGTACCGGGGAGCTGTTTTTT. Protein product: CASSPNDGTGELFF.

This clonotype came up a few times. This chain joins TRBV28 and TRBJ1-1; TRBD1 agrees at 7 bases. The CDR3 loop spans 15 amino acids. CDR1 is MDHEN and CDR2 is SYDVKM in the germline V gene. Trimming removed 7 bases from V and 1 base from J; junction bases left unmatched: 9. CDR3 nucleotides: TGTGCCAGCACTCGAGGAGGGGGCGGGAACACTGAAGCTTTCTTT. Translating gives CASTRGGGGNTEAFF.

At least ten counts were recorded for this clonotype. The chain combines TRBV7-2 with TRBJ1-6, with D unresolved. From germline, CDR1 is SGHTA and CDR2 FQGNSA. CDR3 length: 12 residues. Between the trimmed V and J ends, which lost 11 bases and 6 bases, there was a span of 11 bases. The CDR3 loop reads CASGGSNSPLHF. The CDR3 region has the DNA TGTGCCTCCGGAGGTTCTAATTCACCCCTCCACTTT.

A few counts support this clonotype. The rearrangement links TRBV10-3 to TRBJ2-3, with 10 bases matching TRBD2. After removal of 3 bases from V and 6 bases from J, the junction contained 3 bases not matched to a gene. The CDR3 runs 14 residues. Germline CDR1 is ENHRY and CDR2 is SYGVKD. CDR3 in amino acids: CAISEAGGLDTQYF. CDR3 bases: TGTGCCATCAGTGAAGCGGGAGGGCTGGATACGCAGTATTTT.

This clonotype was seen repeatedly, ten times or more. The chain recombines TRBV7-2 with TRBJ2-1; TRBD1 agrees at 8 bases. Looked up from germline, CDR1 is SGHTA and CDR2 is FQGNSA. The CDR3 covers 17 residues. Trimming cost V 2 bases and J 4 bases; bases outside gene matches: 10. The CDR3 reads CASSLRQGLGVYNEQFF. For the CDR3, the DNA is TGTGCCAGCAGCTTAAGACAGGGGTTAGGTGTGTACAATGAGCAGTTCTTC.

This clonotype was observed a few times. V gene TRBV29-1 combines with J gene TRBJ1-4, with no clear D. CDR3 length: 15 residues. Per germline, CDR1 SQVTM and CDR2 ANQGSEA. V was pared by 5 bases and J by 1 base, with 14 bases between. The CDR3 DNA reads TGCAGCGTTCAGGCAGCTGGGAGAACTAATGAAAAACTGTTTTTT. This encodes CSVQAAGRTNEKLFF.

This clonotype was seen only a few times. The chain joins TRBV19 to TRBJ1-1; 9 bases are a match to TRBD1. J lost 1 base, V lost 6 bases, and 6 bases had no gene match. Germline V lookup: CDR1 LNHDA, CDR2 SQIVND (reference sequence). The CDR3 contains 15 residues. The CDR3 loop is CASRKPTGGNTEAFF. CDR3 bases: TGTGCCAGTAGGAAACCGACAGGGGGGAACACTGAAGCTTTCTTT.

The V call is TRBV6-5, the J call TRBJ2-3, with D hard to call. V lost 8 bases to trimming and J lost 3 bases, with 18 bases between them. CDR1 is MNHEY and CDR2 is SVGAGI in the germline V gene. CDR3 length equals 15 residues. CDR3 amino acids: CASRFSQKATDTQYF. DNA of the CDR3: TGTGCCAGCCGTTTTTCGCAAAAGGCTACAGATACGCAGTATTTT.

In this sample, this clonotype turned up a few times. The rearrangement links TRBV19 to TRBJ1-5, with a tentative D call TRBD1 (5 bases). V lost 7 bases and J lost 7, with 11 bases in between. The CDR3 length is 12 residues. Per the germline V gene, CDR1 is LNHDA and CDR2 is SQIVND (reference sequence). CDR3: CASTPGRQPQHF. The CDR3 region has the DNA TGTGCCAGTACCCCAGGGAGGCAGCCCCAGCATTTT. The full variable domain, with the rest looked up from reference TRBV19 and TRBJ1-5, is DGGITQSPKYLFRKEGQNVTLSCEQNLNHDAMYWYRQDPGQGLRLIYYSQIVNDFQKGDIAEGYSVSREKKESFPLTVTSAQKNPTAFYLCASTPGRQPQHFGDGTRLSIL.

This clonotype appeared a few times. The V call is TRBV7-6, the J call TRBJ2-2; TRBD2 agrees at 11 bases. Germline assignment: CDR1 SGHVS and CDR2 FNYEAQ. CDR3 length: 16 residues. V shed 5 bases, J shed 2 bases, and the junction held 4 bases outside the gene matches. The CDR3 DNA reads TGTGCCAGCAGCATCAGACTAGCGGGAAACACCGGGGAGCTGTTTTTT. This encodes CASSIRLAGNTGELFF.

This clonotype was recorded once. The CDR3 region has the DNA TGTGCCAGTCACAGGGGGCGGATAACTAATGAAAAACTGTTTTTT. Its translation is CASHRGRITNEKLFF. The V gene is TRBV28, the J gene TRBJ1-4; TRBD1 agrees at 9 bases. The germline V gene encodes CDR1 MDHEN and CDR2 SYDVKM. The CDR3 has 15 residues. Trimming removed 9 bases from V and 1 base from J; junction bases left unmatched: 6.

The sample holds one count of this clonotype. The chain is built from TRBV6-6 and TRBJ2-3; TRBD1 agrees at 9 bases. The J segment lost 0 bases and the V segment lost 5 bases, leaving 6 bases of the junction unmatched. The CDR3 runs to 16 residues. Germline V lookup: CDR1 MNHNY, CDR2 SVGAGI (reference sequence). CDR3 sequence (DNA): TGTGCCAGCAGTATGAAGACAGGGGGTAGCACAGATACGCAGTATTTT. Its translation is CASSMKTGGSTDTQYF.

V is TRBV19 and J is TRBJ1-2; D remains ambiguous. Germline V gene lookup returns CDR1 LNHDA and CDR2 SQIVND (reference sequence). Deletions cut 6 bases from V and 3 bases from J, with 5 bases between. This CDR3 has 11 amino acids. CDR3 bases: TGTGCCAGTAGAAGAGACTATGGCTACACCTTC. Protein sequence: CASRRDYGYTF. The variable domain in full, completed from reference TRBV19 and TRBJ1-2, reads DGGITQSPKYLFRKEGQNVTLSCEQNLNHDAMYWYRQDPGQGLRLIYYSQIVNDFQKGDIAEGYSVSREKKESFPLTVTSAQKNPTAFYLCASRRDYGYTFGSGTRLTVV.

The J gene is TRBJ2-2, the V gene TRBV12-3 or TRBV12-4, with 10 bases lining up with TRBD2. Trimming cost V 7 bases and J 1 base; bases outside gene matches: 15. The CDR3 sequence is 19 residues long. The CDR3: CASTRPPSGSGWNTGELFF. The CDR3, as DNA: TGTGCCAGCACCCGACCGCCTAGCGGGAGTGGGTGGAACACCGGGGAGCTGTTTTTT.

The chain has TRBV4-1 and TRBJ1-1; D is unclear. The CDR3 covers 16 residues. Trimming shortened V by 0 bases and J by 0 bases, and 11 bases separated the two germline ends. The germline V gene has CDR1 MGHRA and CDR2 YSYEKL. The CDR3 spells CASSQEDFFMNTEAFF. CDR3 nucleotide sequence: TGCGCCAGCAGCCAAGAAGACTTTTTCATGAACACTGAAGCTTTCTTT.

CDR3 DNA: TGCGCCAGCAGCCAAGAAGGCAGGGACAGCCAGCCCCAGCATTTT. Translating it yields CASSQEGRDSQPQHF. This rearrangement joins TRBV4-1 to TRBJ1-5, with 7 positions matching TRBD1. J lost 7 bases, V lost 0 bases, and 6 bases had no gene match. Germline V lookup: CDR1 MGHRA, CDR2 YSYEKL. This CDR3 region has 15 residues.